The rows below give T cell receptor beta chains drawn from one sample of a study of T cell responses to AZD1222 COVID-19 vaccine. This table comes from immunoSEQ multiplex PCR, and its TCRdb copy is limited to in-frame clones, with some not included. The sample consists of 150,000 to 200,000 clones, around 95% of them appearing once. This specimen was peripheral blood, taken on day 0 of AZD1222 vaccination. All receptors come from an adult in good health. CDR3s include the opening cysteine and the closing phenylalanine or tryptophan. A D gene is named only where the DNA matches it firmly. Clone size is given for some rows only: seen once, a few or many times, or a class if the clone is expanded.

d_gene: -
v_gene: TRBV28
abundance: -
j_gene: TRBJ1-6
CDR3nt: TGTGCCAGTACGGGGGCTTACTATAATTCACCCCTCCACTTT
CDR3aa: CASTGAYYNSPLHF

d_gene: -
v_gene: TRBV25-1
abundance: once
j_gene: TRBJ1-1
CDR3nt: TGTGCCAGCAGTGAAGGGTGGGGGACTGAAGCTTTCTTT
CDR3aa: CASSEGWGTEAFF

d_gene: -
v_gene: TRBV28
abundance: -
j_gene: TRBJ1-4
CDR3nt: TGTGCCAGCAGCTCCCCCGGCGCGCACTATGAAAAACTGTTTTTT
CDR3aa: CASSSPGAHYEKLFF

d_gene: -
v_gene: TRBV23-1
abundance: -
j_gene: TRBJ2-7
CDR3nt: TGCGCCAGCAGTCGTGCCTACGAGCAGTACTTC
CDR3aa: CASSRAYEQYF

d_gene: -
v_gene: TRBV5-1
abundance: once
j_gene: TRBJ1-1
CDR3nt: TGCGCCAGCAGCTTGGGGGGGTTGCTCACTGAAGCTTTCTTT
CDR3aa: CASSLGGLLTEAFF

d_gene: TRBD1
v_gene: TRBV7-8
abundance: -
j_gene: TRBJ1-4
CDR3nt: TGTGCCAGCAGCCCCCGGGACAGGGGCCCTCTAACTAATGAAAAACTGTTTTTT
CDR3aa: CASSPRDRGPLTNEKLFF

d_gene: TRBD1
v_gene: TRBV5-5
abundance: -
j_gene: TRBJ2-7
CDR3nt: TGTGCCAGCAGCTTTATCGACAGGGGGCTGGTCGAGCAGTACTTC
CDR3aa: CASSFIDRGLVEQYF

d_gene: TRBD1
v_gene: TRBV4-1
abundance: -
j_gene: TRBJ2-2
CDR3nt: TGCGCCAGCACTCAACAGGGGTCCGGGGAGCTGTTTTTT
CDR3aa: CASTQQGSGELFF

d_gene: -
v_gene: TRBV2
abundance: -
j_gene: TRBJ1-4
CDR3nt: TGTGCCCTCACGGACACCCATGAAAAACTGTTTTTT
CDR3aa: CALTDTHEKLFF

d_gene: -
v_gene: TRBV19
abundance: -
j_gene: TRBJ1-1
CDR3nt: TGTGCCAGCATAGCTTGGAACACTGAAGCTTTCTTT
CDR3aa: CASIAWNTEAFF

d_gene: -
v_gene: TRBV4-2
abundance: -
j_gene: TRBJ2-7
CDR3nt: TGTGCCAGCAGCCAAGATGGGGCGGAATTCCCCTACGAGCAGTACTTC
CDR3aa: CASSQDGAEFPYEQYF

d_gene: -
v_gene: TRBV5-1
abundance: -
j_gene: TRBJ1-4
CDR3nt: TGCGCCAGCAGCCCTCAATGGGGGCCCAATGAAAAACTGTTTTTT
CDR3aa: CASSPQWGPNEKLFF

d_gene: -
v_gene: TRBV29-1
abundance: -
j_gene: TRBJ2-3
CDR3nt: TGCAGCGTTGAACCAGGGGTCATCACAGATACGCAGTATTTT
CDR3aa: CSVEPGVITDTQYF

d_gene: -
v_gene: TRBV29-1
abundance: -
j_gene: TRBJ1-1
CDR3nt: TGCAGCGTTGAAGGAGGGGCAGGAGCTTTCTTT
CDR3aa: CSVEGGAGAFF

d_gene: -
v_gene: TRBV6-5
abundance: -
j_gene: TRBJ2-2
CDR3nt: TGTGCCACTACAGACCTTCGGAACACCGGGGAGCTGTTTTTT
CDR3aa: CATTDLRNTGELFF

d_gene: -
v_gene: TRBV5-1
abundance: -
j_gene: TRBJ2-3
CDR3nt: TGCGCCAGCAGCCTCCGGGGAGCGGAAGATACGCAGTATTTT
CDR3aa: CASSLRGAEDTQYF

d_gene: -
v_gene: TRBV20-1
abundance: -
j_gene: TRBJ1-1
CDR3nt: TGCAGTGCTAGTCGATCCATGAACACTGAAGCTTTCTTT
CDR3aa: CSASRSMNTEAFF

d_gene: -
v_gene: TRBV6-5
abundance: -
j_gene: TRBJ1-1
CDR3nt: TGTGCCAGCAGTTACTTAGATAAGTACACTGAAGCTTTCTTT
CDR3aa: CASSYLDKYTEAFF

d_gene: -
v_gene: TRBV5-5
abundance: -
j_gene: TRBJ2-6
CDR3nt: TGTGCCAGCAGCCTCTCTGGGGCCAACGTCCTGACTTTC
CDR3aa: CASSLSGANVLTF

d_gene: TRBD1
v_gene: TRBV3-1/TRBV3-2
abundance: -
j_gene: TRBJ2-1
CDR3nt: TGTGCCAGCAGCCAAGGACAGGGTTCCTACAATGAGCAGTTCTTC
CDR3aa: CASSQGQGSYNEQFF

d_gene: -
v_gene: TRBV18
abundance: -
j_gene: TRBJ1-5
CDR3nt: TGTGCCAGCTCACTGAGGGAGCAGGGGAGGAGGCCCCAGCATTTT
CDR3aa: CASSLREQGRRPQHF

d_gene: -
v_gene: TRBV5-1
abundance: -
j_gene: TRBJ1-4
CDR3nt: TGCGCCAGCAGCTTGGCTCCAGGGACGGATGAAAAACTGTTTTTT
CDR3aa: CASSLAPGTDEKLFF

d_gene: -
v_gene: TRBV7-9
abundance: few
j_gene: TRBJ1-1
CDR3nt: TGTGCCAGCAGTTTCCATATGAACACTGAAGCTTTCTTT
CDR3aa: CASSFHMNTEAFF

d_gene: TRBD1
v_gene: TRBV19
abundance: once
j_gene: TRBJ1-2
CDR3nt: TGTGCCAGTAGTATTCGGACAGGGAACTATGGCTACACCTTC
CDR3aa: CASSIRTGNYGYTF

d_gene: TRBD1
v_gene: TRBV19
abundance: -
j_gene: TRBJ1-1
CDR3nt: TGTGCCAGTAACCAGGACAGGGGGGGCACTGAAGCTTTCTTT
CDR3aa: CASNQDRGGTEAFF

d_gene: -
v_gene: TRBV20-1
abundance: -
j_gene: TRBJ2-5
CDR3nt: TGCAGTGCTAGTAGGGGGGGGAAAGAGACCCAGTACTTC
CDR3aa: CSASRGGKETQYF

d_gene: TRBD1
v_gene: TRBV5-6
abundance: -
j_gene: TRBJ1-4
CDR3nt: TGTGCCAGCAGCTTGGGGGACAGACGAAATGAAAAACTGTTTTTT
CDR3aa: CASSLGDRRNEKLFF

d_gene: -
v_gene: TRBV19
abundance: once
j_gene: TRBJ1-2
CDR3nt: TGTGCCAGTAGGCGGTCTAACTATGGCTACACCTTC
CDR3aa: CASRRSNYGYTF

d_gene: -
v_gene: TRBV28
abundance: -
j_gene: TRBJ1-2
CDR3nt: TGTGCCAGCAGTCCATCCGGACACAGGCTTCCCTATGGCTACACCTTC
CDR3aa: CASSPSGHRLPYGYTF

d_gene: -
v_gene: TRBV29-1
abundance: -
j_gene: TRBJ2-5
CDR3nt: TGCAGCGTTGATTCCGCAGCCAGCCAAGAGACCCAGTACTTC
CDR3aa: CSVDSAASQETQYF

d_gene: TRBD1
v_gene: TRBV6-5
abundance: -
j_gene: TRBJ1-1
CDR3nt: TGTGCCAGCAGGGCCGACAGGGTCGGGACTGAAGCTTTCTTT
CDR3aa: CASRADRVGTEAFF

d_gene: -
v_gene: TRBV6-5
abundance: -
j_gene: TRBJ1-2
CDR3nt: TGTGCCAGCAGTTTTCTTCGGGGTGGGGCTAACTATGGCTACACCTTC
CDR3aa: CASSFLRGGANYGYTF

d_gene: -
v_gene: TRBV7-2
abundance: -
j_gene: TRBJ2-2
CDR3nt: TGTGCCAGCAGCTGGACAGCCCGCGGGGAGCTGTTTTTT
CDR3aa: CASSWTARGELFF

d_gene: -
v_gene: TRBV7-2
abundance: -
j_gene: TRBJ2-7
CDR3nt: TGTGCCAGCAGCTCCCCTGGTAGACAGTCCTACGAGCAGTACTTC
CDR3aa: CASSSPGRQSYEQYF

d_gene: -
v_gene: TRBV24-1
abundance: -
j_gene: TRBJ2-5
CDR3nt: TGTGCCACCAGTGCTCTATCTTGGGAGACCCAGTACTTC
CDR3aa: CATSALSWETQYF

d_gene: -
v_gene: TRBV7-8
abundance: -
j_gene: TRBJ1-2
CDR3nt: TGTGCCAGCCGCTCTCTCCGGGGCCTATCTAACTATGGCTACACCTTC
CDR3aa: CASRSLRGLSNYGYTF

d_gene: TRBD1
v_gene: TRBV7-9
abundance: -
j_gene: TRBJ1-3
CDR3nt: TGTGCCAGCAGCCCCGGGACAGGGATCGGAAACACCATATATTTT
CDR3aa: CASSPGTGIGNTIYF

d_gene: TRBD1
v_gene: TRBV27
abundance: -
j_gene: TRBJ1-6
CDR3nt: TGTGCCAGCAGTTTCGGCGGGACAGGCGTTAATTCACCCCTCCACTTT
CDR3aa: CASSFGGTGVNSPLHF